A single sample gave rise to the 21 T cell receptor beta chains below, sequenced in a study of blood T cells in healthy people across ages (dated by TCRdb to about 2015). Library prep was done by 5' RACE. Sequencing took place on an Illumina HiSeq 2500. A second PCR of 7 to 11 cycles was run with a J-beta primer mix and a sample-barcoded 5' primer. Through fastp at Q25 and MiXCR, TCRdb rebuilt clones from the public reads, retaining in-frame beta chains. Identical CDR3 protein sequences are pooled into one entry, listed with their most common genes and DNA. The table for this sample lists 700,000 or so distinct CDR3 sequences; about 43% of them were counted only once. About 30% of the sample goes to the ten largest clones. The sequenced material came from blood. The source is an elderly man in good health.

The CDR3 DNA reads as TGTGCCAGCAGTGCACAGGGTGCGGCCGGGGAGCTGTTTTTT. Protein: CASSAQGAAGELFF. V usage is TRBV7-2 and J usage is TRBJ2-2; TRBD1 might be the D (6 bases). Between the trimmed V and J ends, which lost 6 bases and 6 bases, there was a span of 14 bases. The CDR3 is made up of 14 amino acids. Germline V gives CDR1 SGHTA, CDR2 FQGNSA.

This clonotype was seen more than once but under ten times. The chain is built from TRBV4-3 and TRBJ2-2, with D maybe TRBD2 (6 bases). The CDR3 is made up of 15 amino acids. The V end was cut by 3 bases, the J end by 4 bases, with 12 bases between. CDR1 LGHNA and CDR2 YSLEER come from the germline V gene. The CDR3 DNA is TGCGCCAGCAGCCAGGGGGGTTCGGGCACCGGGGAGCTGTTTTTT. Protein product: CASSQGGSGTGELFF.

The CDR3 bases are TGTGCCAGCAGCTACCGGGCCACGCAGTATTTT. As protein: CASSYRATQYF. This rearrangement joins TRBV27 to TRBJ2-3; no clear D gene. Trimming shortened V by 6 bases and J by 9 bases, and 10 bases separated the two germline ends. This CDR3 has 11 residues. Germline-derived CDR1 and CDR2 are MNHEY and SMNVEV (reference sequence).

Concerning this clonotype: A much larger clone sits a single nucleotide away, making a read error possible. The CDR3 spells CSAADYYNEQYF. CDR3 in DNA: TGCAGCGCCGCTGACTACTACAATGAGCAGTACTTC. The chain joins TRBV29-1 to TRBJ2-1, with D possibly being TRBD2 (5 bases). TRBJ2-7 explains the end of the DNA better; the J call may be wrong. Per the germline V gene, CDR1 is SQVTM and CDR2 is ANQGSEA. The CDR3 totals 12 residues.

This clonotype was counted only a few times. This chain links TRBV7-2 with TRBJ2-3; 9 bases line up with TRBD2. CDR1 SGHTA and CDR2 FQGNSA come from the germline V gene. J was trimmed by 1 base and V by 10 bases; bases with no gene match: 3. CDR3 length: 13 amino acids. The CDR3 loop is CAIAGGGTDTQYF. CDR3 sequence (DNA): TGTGCCATCGCGGGGGGGGGCACAGATACGCAGTATTTT.

This clonotype was recorded a few times. The chain employs TRBV18 and TRBJ1-1; D gene uncertain. Germline V gives CDR1 KGHSH, CDR2 LQKENI. The CDR3 sequence is 14 residues long. V lost 1 base and J lost 1, with 7 bases in between. The chain's CDR3 is CASSPQNGNTEAFF. The DNA for the CDR3 is TGTGCCAGCTCACCACAGAACGGGAACACTGAAGCTTTCTTT.

The chain links TRBV29-1 to TRBJ2-5; unclear D gene. The J call is in doubt because the DNA end fits TRBJ2-1 better. The CDR3 sequence is 13 residues long. Germline V lookup: CDR1 SQVTM, CDR2 ANQGSEA. In DNA form, the CDR3 reads TGCAGCGTTGAAAGGGATGTCGAAGAGACCCAGTTCTTC. It codes for CSVERDVEETQFF.

Remarks on this clonotype: One end of the junction is discordant with germline, which a read error may explain. This chain joins TRBV12-3 or TRBV12-4 and TRBJ2-1, with D tentatively TRBD2 (6 bases). There are 18 residues in the CDR3. The chain's CDR3 is CASSLALATLRSYNERFF. CDR3 in DNA: TGTGCCAGCAGTTTGGCCCTAGCGACCCTACGCTCCTACAATGAGCGGTTCTTC.

This clonotype was seen a few times. The chain combines TRBV5-1 with TRBJ2-3; TRBD2 matches at 8 bases. This CDR3 is 16 amino acids long. The germline V gene has CDR1 SGHRS and CDR2 YFSETQ. The junction had 8 bases not matched to a gene; V was cut back by 3 bases and J by 2 bases. CDR3 bases: TGCGCCAGCAGCTCGGCCGCGGGGGGCTCCACAGATACGCAGTATTTT. This translates into CASSSAAGGSTDTQYF.

The chain recombines TRBV4-1 with TRBJ2-3, with 10 bases lining up with TRBD2. The CDR3 contains 19 residues. With 1 base clipped from V and 6 bases from J, the junction kept 16 bases outside the gene matches. Germline-derived CDR1 and CDR2 are MGHRA and YSYEKL. For the CDR3, the DNA is TGCGCCAGCAGCCAAGTTACTTCAAGTCTAGCGGGGGCCCCGGATACGCAGTATTTT. Translated, it gives CASSQVTSSLAGAPDTQYF.

The count of this clonotype is one. This chain connects TRBV6-2 or TRBV6-3 to TRBJ1-6; TRBD1 is a possible D gene (5 bases). Trimming took 4 bases from V and 8 from J, leaving 15 bases between them. Germline CDR1 and CDR2: MNHEY and SVGEGT. The CDR3 spans 15 residues. The CDR3 loop is CASSLLGLRDSPLHF. In nucleotides, the CDR3 is TGTGCCAGCAGTTTGCTGGGACTACGGGATTCACCCCTCCACTTT.

V and J are TRBV9 and TRBJ2-1, with a weak D call TRBD2 (6 bases). The V gene's germline CDR1 is SGDLS and CDR2 YYNGEE. This CDR3 has 14 amino acids. V lost 7 bases and J 7 bases, leaving 18 bases between the germline ends. CDR3 in amino acids: CASGSGTAGNEQFF. The CDR3 nucleotides read TGTGCCAGCGGATCCGGGACGGCGGGGAATGAGCAGTTCTTC.

The V and J genes are TRBV7-9 and TRBJ2-3; D possibly corresponds to TRBD2 (6 bases). There are 14 residues in the CDR3. In germline, CDR1 is SEHNR, CDR2 FQNEAQ (reference sequence). The V end lost 0 bases, the J end lost 11 bases, and 15 bases lay between the germline ends. CDR3 DNA sequence: TGTGCCAGCAGCTTAGCTAGCGGCGACAATGAGCAGTATTTT. The encoded protein is CASSLASGDNEQYF.

This clonotype was found a few times. This chain uses TRBV10-2 with TRBJ1-5, with D perhaps TRBD1 (6 bases). Trimming took 6 bases from V and 0 from J, leaving 12 bases between them. The CDR3 is 15 residues long. CDR1 and CDR2 (germline): WSHSY, SAAADI. CDR3 DNA sequence: TGCGCCAGCAGATTAACAGGGATTAGCAATCAGCCCCAGCATTTT. Amino acids: CASRLTGISNQPQHF.

The J gene is TRBJ1-1, the V gene TRBV25-1; D is possibly TRBD1 (6 bases). This CDR3 region has 15 residues. Trimming stripped 1 base from V and 3 bases from J, with 12 bases between. CDR1 MGHDK and CDR2 SYGVNS come from the germline V gene. The CDR3 DNA sequence: TGTGCCAGCAGTGAATCTGCAGGGGTGGACACTGAAGCTTTCTTT. Protein: CASSESAGVDTEAFF.

The rearrangement joins TRBV4-1 to TRBJ1-5, with TRBD1 matching over 10 bases. Germline V gene data show CDR1 as MGHRA and CDR2 as YSYEKL. With V trimmed by 0 bases and J by 7 bases, 9 bases remained unmatched. This CDR3 is 17 amino acids long. The CDR3 spells CASSQDPGQGGKQPQHF. CDR3 sequence (DNA): TGCGCCAGCAGCCAAGATCCCGGACAGGGGGGAAAACAGCCCCAGCATTTT.

The chain is built from TRBV11-2 and TRBJ2-7; 9 bases are a match to TRBD2. Gene TRBJ2-5 matches the end of the DNA better, so the J call may be wrong. CDR1 and CDR2 from the germline V gene are SGHAT and FQNNGV. The CDR3 sequence is 13 residues long. CDR3 protein: CASSLKAGGTQYF. The DNA of the CDR3 is TGTGCCAGCAGCTTAAAAGCGGGGGGGACCCAGTACTTC.

The chain is built from TRBV15 and TRBJ2-1; D perhaps matches TRBD1 (5 bases). V lost 7 bases to trimming and J lost 6 bases, with 16 bases between them. Germline CDR1 and CDR2: LNHNV and YYDKDF (reference sequence). This CDR3 has 14 amino acids. The CDR3 is CATTKALTVNEQFF. CDR3 coding DNA: TGTGCCACCACCAAAGCCTTGACAGTCAATGAGCAGTTCTTC. The variable domain in full, completed from reference TRBV15 and TRBJ2-1, reads DAMVIQNPRYQVTQFGKPVTLSCSQTLNHNVMYWYQQKSSQAPKLLFHYYDKDFNNEADTPDNFQSRRPNTSFCFLDIRSPGLGDTAMYLCATTKALTVNEQFFGPGTRLTVL.

In this sample, this clonotype turned up a few times. The chain combines TRBV20-1 with TRBJ1-2, with 7 bases fitting TRBD1. Germline V gives CDR1 DFQATT, CDR2 SNEGSKA (reference sequence). CDR3 length equals 14 residues. The ends lost 5 bases at V and 8 bases at J; junction bases unmatched: 14. The CDR3, as DNA: TGCAGTGCTCGGCCCAAGACCCAAGGGGGCGGCTACACCTTC. Amino acid sequence: CSARPKTQGGGYTF.

V and J are TRBV11-2 and TRBJ2-3; possibly TRBD1 or TRBD2 for D (5 bases each). The V gene lost 5 bases and the J gene lost 5 bases, with 17 bases spanning the gap. This CDR3 spans 15 amino acids. Germline CDR1 reads SGHAT; CDR2 reads FQNNGV. DNA for the CDR3: TGTGCCAGCAGCCCCTGGGGCCGGGGAAAAGATACGCAGTATTTT. Its translation: CASSPWGRGKDTQYF.

The V gene is TRBV7-2, the J gene TRBJ1-2; no clear D gene. Trimming took 1 base from V and 6 from J, leaving 6 bases between them. Germline V CDR1 and CDR2: SGHTA, FQGNSA. The CDR3 contains 12 residues. The CDR3 DNA reads TGTGCCAGCAGCTTAGGGCCCGATGGCTACACCTTC. Its translation: CASSLGPDGYTF.